This record covers a single T cell receptor (beta chain). At one of its ends the junction is not consistent with the germline gene, which may arise from a read error. The data belong to a study of regulatory T cells in long-lasting Graves disease. In germline, CDR1 is LGHDT, CDR2 YNNKEL (reference sequence). This CDR3 is 15 amino acids long. Time point noted: persistent/refractory GD, antithyroid drugs over 5 years with positive TRAb. RNA isolated from PBMCs was used to make the TCR library. The TCR beta library used iRepertoire HTBI primers with Arm-PCR amplification of CDR3. TCRdb called the multiplex PCR reads again in MiXCR, with one record for every CDR3 protein. The sample yields hundreds of thousands of distinct CDR3 sequences, 20% seen once.

The sequence was collected from a female donor with Graves disease. The chain couples TRBV3-1 to TRBJ1-1; TRBD1 aligns across 8 bases. Material: peripheral blood mononuclear cells (PBMCs), obtained when the disease was refractory, from a patient treated with antithyroid drugs. CDR3: CAGSHSDRANTEAFF. The CDR3, as DNA: TGTGCCGGCAGCCATTCGGACAGGGCGAACACTGAAGCTTTCTTT.